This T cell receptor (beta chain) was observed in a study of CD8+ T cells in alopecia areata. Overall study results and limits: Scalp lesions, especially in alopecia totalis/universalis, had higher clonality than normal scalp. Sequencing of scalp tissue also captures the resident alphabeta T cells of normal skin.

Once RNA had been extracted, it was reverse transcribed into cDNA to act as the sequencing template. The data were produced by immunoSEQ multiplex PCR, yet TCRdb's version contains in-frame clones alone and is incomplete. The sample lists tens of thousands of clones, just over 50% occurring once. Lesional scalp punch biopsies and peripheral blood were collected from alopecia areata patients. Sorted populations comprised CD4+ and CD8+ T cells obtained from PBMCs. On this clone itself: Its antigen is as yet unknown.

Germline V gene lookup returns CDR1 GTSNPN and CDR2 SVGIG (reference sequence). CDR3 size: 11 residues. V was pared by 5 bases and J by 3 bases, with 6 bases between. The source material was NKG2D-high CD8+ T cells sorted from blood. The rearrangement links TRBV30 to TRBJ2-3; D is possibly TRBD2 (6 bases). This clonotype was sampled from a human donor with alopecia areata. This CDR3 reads CAWGTTDTQYF. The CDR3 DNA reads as TGTGCCTGGGGGACTACAGATACGCAGTATTTT.